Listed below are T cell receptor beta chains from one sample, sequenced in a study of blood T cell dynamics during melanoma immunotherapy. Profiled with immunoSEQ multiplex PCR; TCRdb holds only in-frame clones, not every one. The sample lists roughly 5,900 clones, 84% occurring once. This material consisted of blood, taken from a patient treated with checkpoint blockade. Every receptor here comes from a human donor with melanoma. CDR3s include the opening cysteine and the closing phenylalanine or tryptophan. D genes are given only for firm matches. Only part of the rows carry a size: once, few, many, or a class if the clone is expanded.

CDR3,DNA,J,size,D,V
CSADYGYTF,TGCAGTGCTGATTATGGCTACACCTTC,TRBJ1-2,-,-,TRBV20-1
CASSGGPLGYTF,TGTGCCAGCAGTGGGGGCCCCCTCGGCTACACCTTC,TRBJ1-2,-,-,TRBV28
CASSSDGYEQYF,TGTGCCAGCAGCTCCGACGGGTACGAGCAGTACTTC,TRBJ2-7,-,-,TRBV11-3
CAWSVVWENAEAFF,TGTGCCTGGAGTGTAGTATGGGAGAACGCTGAAGCTTTCTTT,TRBJ1-1,-,-,TRBV30
CSVAGGTGYGYTF,TGCAGCGTTGCGGGCGGGACCGGCTATGGCTACACCTTC,TRBJ1-2,-,-,TRBV29-1
CASSSGTAYEQYF,TGTGCCAGCTCATCCGGGACAGCCTACGAGCAGTACTTC,TRBJ2-7,-,TRBD1,TRBV18
CASFLGTGAHYEQYF,TGTGCCAGCTTTTTAGGGACAGGGGCCCACTACGAGCAGTACTTC,TRBJ2-7,-,TRBD1,TRBV2
CASSLRGLAGDTYEQYF,TGTGCCAGTAGTCTCAGGGGACTAGCGGGAGACACCTACGAGCAGTACTTC,TRBJ2-7,-,TRBD2,TRBV19
CASRILAGSVNEQFF,TGCGCCAGCAGGATTTTAGCGGGGTCGGTCAATGAGCAGTTCTTC,TRBJ2-1,-,TRBD2,TRBV5-1
CASNLWQVGGAVEAFF,TGTGCCAGCAACCTCTGGCAGGTCGGAGGGGCGGTTGAAGCTTTCTTT,TRBJ1-1,-,-,TRBV7-9
CASSNPQGAGIGQYF,TGTGCCAGCAGTAATCCTCAGGGGGCAGGTATCGGGCAGTACTTC,TRBJ2-7,-,TRBD1,TRBV28
CASRYTGEINEKLFF,TGCGCCAGCAGATACACGGGGGAAATTAATGAAAAACTGTTTTTT,TRBJ1-4,-,-,TRBV5-1
CASSPTGTAGYEQYF,TGTGCCAGCAGTCCCACCGGGACAGCGGGCTACGAGCAGTACTTC,TRBJ2-7,-,-,TRBV28
CASSLEGTANTEAFF,TGCGCCAGCAGCTTGGAAGGGACAGCGAACACTGAAGCTTTCTTT,TRBJ1-1,-,TRBD1,TRBV5-1
CASSEYGGGVGNQPQHF,TGTGCCAGCAGTGAATACGGCGGAGGGGTAGGCAATCAGCCCCAGCATTTT,TRBJ1-5,-,-,TRBV6-1
CASSLRLLSGNTIYF,TGTGCCAGCAGTCTCAGGCTACTCTCTGGAAACACCATATATTTT,TRBJ1-3,-,-,TRBV6-5
CASSYTSGSPNEQFF,TGCGCCAGCAGCTATACTAGCGGGAGTCCCAATGAGCAGTTCTTC,TRBJ2-1,-,TRBD2,TRBV5-1
CASSSTRQGAGFDYGYTF,TGTGCCAGTAGTTCGACTCGACAGGGGGCGGGTTTTGACTATGGCTACACCTTC,TRBJ1-2,once,TRBD1,TRBV19
CASSLEQVRAGYTF,TGTGCCAGCAGCTTAGAACAAGTGCGTGCTGGCTACACCTTC,TRBJ1-2,-,-,TRBV7-2
CASSYSRSGNTIYF,TGTGCCAGCAGCTACAGTCGCTCTGGAAACACCATATATTTT,TRBJ1-3,-,-,TRBV5-6
CASSPTGDNQPQHF,TGTGCCAGTAGTCCAACAGGGGATAATCAGCCCCAGCATTTT,TRBJ1-5,-,TRBD1,TRBV19
CASRPGQRAAEQYF,TGTGCCAGCAGACCGGGACAGAGGGCCGCCGAGCAGTACTTC,TRBJ2-7,-,TRBD1,TRBV6-1
CASSQQLAGPYEQYF,TGTGCCAGCAGCCAACAACTAGCGGGACCCTACGAGCAGTACTTC,TRBJ2-7,few,TRBD2,TRBV7-2
CASSLIGSPQYGYTF,TGCGCCAGCAGCTTGATTGGCTCCCCCCAGTATGGCTACACCTTC,TRBJ1-2,-,-,TRBV5-1
CASSLSSGGGYEQYF,TGTGCCAGCAGCTTATCTAGCGGGGGTGGATACGAGCAGTACTTC,TRBJ2-7,-,TRBD2,TRBV7-9
CASSPGTLHHF,TGTGCCAGCAGCCCCGGGACATTGCACCACTTC,TRBJ2-7,-,-,TRBV7-2
CASSYSGWDRAYEQYF,TGTGCCAGCAGTTACTCGGGGTGGGACAGGGCCTACGAGCAGTACTTC,TRBJ2-7,-,TRBD1,TRBV6-5
CASSRDRITYEQYF,TGTGCCAGCAGTCGGGACAGAATAACCTACGAGCAGTACTTC,TRBJ2-7,-,TRBD1,TRBV6-1
CASSRGMGYGYTF,TGTGCCAGCAGCAGGGGAATGGGCTATGGCTACACCTTC,TRBJ1-2,-,-,TRBV5-6
CASSLRLAGGNEQFF,TGTGCCAGCAGCCTCAGACTAGCGGGAGGCAATGAGCAGTTCTTC,TRBJ2-1,-,TRBD2,TRBV7-2
CASSPYLEQYF,TGTGCCAGCAGTCCGTATCTCGAGCAGTACTTC,TRBJ2-7,-,-,TRBV6-1
CASSLGQGTEAFF,TGTGCCAGCAGCTTAGGACAGGGCACTGAAGCTTTCTTT,TRBJ1-1,-,-,TRBV13
CASSPGTLDSYEQYF,TGTGCCAGCAGCCCAGGGACCCTCGACTCCTACGAGCAGTACTTC,TRBJ2-7,-,-,TRBV7-8
CASSEEGWAGKQPQHF,TGTGCCAGCAGTGAAGAGGGCTGGGCAGGGAAACAGCCCCAGCATTTT,TRBJ1-5,-,-,TRBV6-1
CASTLDGGNQPQHF,TGTGCCAGCACCTTGGACGGCGGCAATCAGCCCCAGCATTTT,TRBJ1-5,once,-,TRBV6-6
CASSQELRGLFAEQYF,TGCGCCAGCAGCCAAGAGTTGAGGGGGCTGTTTGCCGAGCAGTACTTC,TRBJ2-7,once,TRBD1,TRBV4-1
CASSLGGGTVGLFF,TGTGCCAGCAGCTTAGGGGGGGGAACAGTGGGACTGTTTTTT,TRBJ1-4,-,-,TRBV7-2
CASSIVGRSNQPQHF,TGTGCCAGTAGTATAGTAGGCAGAAGCAATCAGCCCCAGCATTTT,TRBJ1-5,-,-,TRBV19
CASSKRTGVNTEAFF,TGTGCCAGCAGTAAACGGACAGGGGTGAACACTGAAGCTTTCTTT,TRBJ1-1,-,TRBD1,TRBV6-6
CASSEANTEAFF,TGTGCCAGCAGTGAAGCGAACACTGAAGCTTTCTTT,TRBJ1-1,-,-,TRBV2
CAWTGGSFYEQYF,TGTGCCTGGACAGGGGGATCATTCTACGAGCAGTACTTC,TRBJ2-7,-,TRBD1,TRBV30
CASSLAGGSSYEQYF,TGTGCCAGCAGCTTGGCCGGGGGAAGCTCCTACGAGCAGTACTTC,TRBJ2-7,hyperexpanded,-,TRBV5-4
CASTSAGAGFYEQYF,TGTGCCAGCACCTCAGCGGGAGCAGGATTCTACGAGCAGTACTTC,TRBJ2-7,-,TRBD2,TRBV7-8
CASSLVSGAHTEAFF,TGTGCCAGCAGCTTAGTGTCAGGGGCCCACACTGAAGCTTTCTTT,TRBJ1-1,-,-,TRBV7-6
CASNGVNYGYTF,TGTGCCAGCAATGGGGTTAACTATGGCTACACCTTC,TRBJ1-2,-,-,TRBV25-1
CASSYSAGGRDTEAFF,TGTGCCAGCAGTTACTCGGCAGGGGGCCGGGACACTGAAGCTTTCTTT,TRBJ1-1,-,TRBD1,TRBV6-5